A single sample gave rise to the 10 T cell receptor beta chains below, sequenced in a study of OX40 agonist ivuxolimab in advanced cancers. Measured with immunoSEQ multiplex PCR; TCRdb has only the in-frame clones, and not every one. The data hold 45,000 to 65,000 clones, with 70% to 85% observed a single time. The starting material was CD4+ or CD8+ T cells sorted from blood, obtained in a trial of the OX40 agonist ivuxolimab. These receptors were collected from an adult with an advanced solid tumor such as melanoma, head and neck, liver or kidney cancer.

Remarks on this clone: The sample holds other DNA sequences that translate to the same CDR3. The V and J genes are TRBV7-9 and TRBJ1-1, with 7 positions matching TRBD1. Germline CDR1 and CDR2: SEHNR and FQNEAQ (reference sequence). CDR3 size: 13 residues. V shed 2 bases and J 4 bases; nucleotides not matched to a gene: 1. As DNA, the CDR3 is TGTGCCAGCAGCTTACAGGGGGGCACTGAAGCTTTCTTT. It codes for CASSLQGGTEAFF.

The chain employs TRBV7-2 and TRBJ2-7; a possible D gene is TRBD1 (8 bases). This CDR3 region has 19 residues. Trimming removed 5 bases at V and 0 bases at J, with 26 bases between. Per germline, CDR1 SGHTA and CDR2 FQGNSA. The CDR3 DNA reads TGTGCCAGCAGCGCCACATCAACACAGGGGGGGAGGAGCTCCTACGAGCAGTACTTC. Its protein is CASSATSTQGGRSSYEQYF.

The genes are TRBV9 and TRBJ1-1; D is unresolved. The CDR3 loop spans 13 amino acids. The V end was cut by 0 bases, the J end by 3 bases, with 6 bases between. CDR1 is SGDLS, CDR2 YYNGEE, per germline. For the CDR3, the DNA is TGTGCCAGCAGCGTAGGGGCTTACACTGAAGCTTTCTTT. It encodes CASSVGAYTEAFF.

The chain joins TRBV4-1 to TRBJ1-2, with D maybe TRBD1 (5 bases). V dropped 1 base and J dropped 4 bases, with 19 bases sitting between them. CDR1 is MGHRA and CDR2 is YSYEKL in the germline V gene. CDR3 length: 17 residues. CDR3 coding DNA: TGCGCCAGCAGCCAAGGGGCAGGGAGGTTAGGGACCTATGGCTACACCTTC. It is translated as CASSQGAGRLGTYGYTF.

Notes on this clone: Other nucleotide sequences in the sample specify the same CDR3. This chain uses TRBV10-3 with TRBJ1-2; D call uncertain. CDR1 is ENHRY and CDR2 is SYGVKD in the germline V gene. There are 15 residues in the CDR3. The ends were cut back, 6 bases at V and 7 bases at J, with 21 bases in the middle. This CDR3 is CAISVEEGGRLGYTF. CDR3 coding DNA: TGTGCCATCAGCGTCGAAGAGGGAGGGCGGCTTGGCTACACCTTC.

This chain uses TRBV10-2 with TRBJ1-5; D is perhaps TRBD1 (6 bases). This CDR3 contains 14 residues. The V end lost 6 bases, the J end lost 2 bases, and 11 bases lay between the germline ends. The germline gives CDR1 WSHSY, CDR2 SAAADI. The CDR3 is CASRRGQGNQPQHF. CDR3 DNA sequence: TGCGCCAGCAGACGGGGGCAGGGCAATCAGCCCCAGCATTTT.

This clone was seen a single time. This chain links TRBV7-8 with TRBJ2-2; a weak D match, TRBD2 (5 bases). The V end lost 5 bases, the J end lost 5 bases, and 15 bases lay between the germline ends. Germline values: CDR1 SGHVS, CDR2 FQNEAQ. This CDR3 is built from 15 residues. The CDR3 coding sequence is TGTGCCAGCAGCGGCAGGCGGGTGTGGACCGGGGAGCTGTTTTTT. It translates to CASSGRRVWTGELFF.

This chain uses TRBV27 with TRBJ1-2; 11 positions match TRBD1. Looked up from germline, CDR1 is MNHEY and CDR2 is SMNVEV (reference sequence). V shed 5 bases and J 8 bases; nucleotides not matched to a gene: 4. The CDR3 runs 13 residues. The CDR3, as DNA: TGTGCCAGCAGTCCCCGGACAGGGGGCGGCTACACCTTC. Its protein product is CASSPRTGGGYTF.

Relative to its sample, this clone is medium-sized (0.01 to 0.1%). The chain has TRBV7-7 and TRBJ2-7; D is ambiguous. Deletions cut 2 bases from V and 2 bases from J, with 10 bases between. Germline lookup yields CDR1 SSHAT and CDR2 FNYEAQ (reference sequence). The CDR3 covers 14 residues. CDR3 residues: CASSLKIGPYEQYF. The CDR3 DNA follows: TGTGCCAGCAGCTTAAAGATTGGCCCCTACGAGCAGTACTTC.

This clone was detected once. This chain connects TRBV5-4 to TRBJ2-5; a possible D gene is TRBD2 (6 bases). V lost 0 bases to trimming and J lost 5 bases, with 11 bases between them. The V gene's germline CDR1 is SGHNT and CDR2 YYREEE (reference sequence). The CDR3 spans 14 residues. CDR3 protein: CASSLGGVGETQYF. CDR3 sequence (DNA): TGTGCCAGCAGCTTGGGGGGGGTCGGGGAGACCCAGTACTTC.